This entry concerns a single T cell receptor (beta chain). The source of the sample is a study of blood T cell repertoires in COVID-19. Overall study: COVID-19 samples, acute and convalescent, were from the United States, Italy and Spain. Sample material is recorded as cDNA or gDNA derived from T cells, B-cell-depleted T cells, or PBMCs.

Profiled with immunoSEQ multiplex PCR; TCRdb holds only in-frame clones, not every one. The table records 250,000 or so clones, 75% to 90% of them present only once. Recruits, aged 18 to 89 years, lived in 25 or so US areas. Participant-reported clinical history was the basis for cohort assignment. J lost 0 bases, V lost 6 bases, and 5 bases had no gene match. The CDR3 loop spans 15 amino acids. The germline V gene encodes CDR1 MNHEY and CDR2 SMNVEV (reference sequence). This TCR derives from a woman in her twenties or thirties with acute COVID-19. The chain couples TRBV27 to TRBJ1-3, with TRBD1 identical over 7 bases. The sequenced material came from PBMCs or T cells enriched from blood (not recorded which). CDR3: CASSPGTDSGNTIYF. CDR3 in DNA: TGTGCCAGCAGCCCAGGGACAGACTCTGGAAACACCATATATTTT.